These 28 T cell receptor beta chains were sequenced from one sample in a study of breast tumors, draining lymph nodes, adjacent tissues (dated by TCRdb to 2016 to 2017). Receptors were amplified or captured by multiplex PCR. TCRdb shows the sequencer as Illumina HiSeq 2000. The public sequencing data were trimmed at Q25 with fastp and processed into clonotypes with MiXCR by TCRdb, which kept only in-frame beta chains. Identical CDR3 proteins give one entry, which carries the most common genes and DNA. For this sample there are 45,000 to 65,000 distinct CDR3 sequences; approximately 45% appear just once. The ten top clones hold more than 9% of the sample. The sequenced sample was breast tumor tissue. The receptors were gathered from a female donor with breast cancer. Some clones in this sample may be carry-over from other donors' samples.

The chain employs TRBV5-1 and TRBJ1-1; 7 bases align to TRBD1. V was pared by 3 bases and J by 4 bases, with 12 bases of the junction left unmatched. This CDR3 is 16 amino acids long. The germline V gene encodes CDR1 SGHRS and CDR2 YFSETQ. The CDR3 nucleotides are TGCGCCAGCAGCTCCTGGAGCGACAGGGAGGGCACTGAAGCTTTCTTT. It yields the protein CASSSWSDREGTEAFF.

The V call is TRBV29-1, the J call TRBJ1-5; unclear D gene. Trimming shortened V by 4 bases and J by 5 bases, and 12 bases separated the two germline ends. CDR1 and CDR2 from the germline V gene are SQVTM and ANQGSEA. The length of the CDR3 is 13 residues. The CDR3 is CSVASSGDQPQHF. The DNA for the CDR3 is TGCAGCGTTGCAAGTTCGGGTGATCAGCCCCAGCATTTT.

Regarding this clonotype: One end of the junction varies from germline; a read error may be responsible. This sequence joins TRBV7-3 and TRBJ1-4; D gene unclear. There are 14 residues in the CDR3. Germline CDR1 and CDR2: SGHTA and FQGTGA. The CDR3 here is CASSPPPGDEKLLF. CDR3 in DNA: TGTGCCAGCAGCCCTCCCCCGGGAGATGAAAAACTGCTTTTT.

This clonotype was counted a single time. The chain combines TRBV10-1 with TRBJ2-3, with 14 nucleotides matching TRBD2. Germline V gives CDR1 WNHNN, CDR2 SYGVQD (reference sequence). J was trimmed by 3 bases and V by 3 bases; bases with no gene match: 8. There are 18 residues in the CDR3. The CDR3 sequence: CASSDGTSGSSRTDTQYF. CDR3 in DNA: TGCGCCAGCAGTGACGGGACTAGCGGGAGTAGTAGAACAGATACGCAGTATTTT.

The chain carries TRBV27 and TRBJ1-2; TRBD1 matches 10 bases. The CDR3 has 15 residues. V lost 8 bases, J lost 4 bases, and 10 bases stayed unmatched. The germline gives CDR1 MNHEY, CDR2 SMNVEV (reference sequence). In DNA, the CDR3 is TGTGCCAGCCGCTTGACAGGGGGCGGAGGCTATGGCTACACCTTC. This sequence encodes CASRLTGGGGYGYTF.

This clonotype was seen ten or more times. The J gene is TRBJ1-2, the V gene TRBV4-1, with D hard to call. V lost 0 bases, J lost 5 bases, and 22 bases lay in between. In germline, CDR1 is MGHRA, CDR2 YSYEKL. The CDR3 consists of 18 residues. The CDR3 sequence: CASSQDPGIIKEPYGYTF. The CDR3 region has the DNA TGCGCCAGCAGCCAAGATCCTGGGATAATTAAAGAGCCTTATGGCTACACCTTC.

Worth noting for this clonotype: No conserved phenylalanine or tryptophan is present at the end of the CDR3, so a read error is the likely explanation. Because the CDR3's place on the DNA is in doubt, the DNA is left out and the CDR3 is given as listed by TCRdb. The chain recombines TRBV7-3 with TRBJ2-5; whether TRBD2, the table's D call, matches the DNA was not checked. The CDR3 is 15 residues long, ends included. Looked up from germline, CDR1 is SGHTA and CDR2 is FQGTGA. CDR3 region: CASREGFNYGYTFGS.

This clonotype was seen many times. The CDR3 DNA follows: TGTGCCAGCAGTTTATTGGGGGTGCGCACAGATACGCAGTATTTT. It yields the protein CASSLLGVRTDTQYF. The chain employs TRBV28 and TRBJ2-3; D possibly matches TRBD1 or TRBD2 (5 bases each). With 1 base removed from V and 1 base from J, the gap between germline ends came to 9 bases. Germline loops: CDR1 MDHEN, CDR2 SYDVKM. This CDR3 is built from 15 residues.

The table lists this clonotype with many counts. The rearrangement uses TRBV7-2 and TRBJ1-3; D possibly corresponds to TRBD1 (6 bases). The length of the CDR3 is 13 residues. Trimming shortened V by 8 bases and J by 1 base, and 9 bases separated the two germline ends. Germline V gives CDR1 SGHTA, CDR2 FQGNSA. DNA for the CDR3: TGTGCCAGCGGACAGTTTTCTGGAAACACCATATATTTT. It specifies CASGQFSGNTIYF.

Written as DNA, the CDR3 is TGCAGTGCTGACCGACAGGGTTTGGAGACCCAGCATTTT. Translation gives CSADRQGLETQHF. The chain employs TRBV20-1 and TRBJ1-5, with 7 bases fitting TRBD1. CDR3 length: 13 amino acids. Per germline, CDR1 DFQATT and CDR2 SNEGSKA (reference sequence). Trimming cost V 5 bases and J 11 bases; bases outside gene matches: 12.

As concerns this clonotype: This CDR3 is missing its conserved last phenylalanine or tryptophan, likely due to a read error. The V and J genes are TRBV9 and TRBJ2-7, with 9 bases matching TRBD1. This CDR3 region has 14 residues. Germline CDR1 and CDR2: SGDLS and YYNGEE. The CDR3, as DNA: TGTGCCAGCACCGGGGACAGGGAAAGCTACGGGCAGTACCTC. It translates to CASTGDRESYGQYL.

The chain has TRBV10-2 and TRBJ2-7, with unresolved D. Germline loops: CDR1 WSHSY, CDR2 SAAADI. This CDR3 has 14 amino acids. Trimming removed 2 bases at V and 1 base at J, with 9 bases between. The CDR3 reads CASSEEADSYEQYF. The CDR3, as DNA: TGCGCCAGCAGTGAGGAGGCGGATTCCTACGAGCAGTACTTC.

There are many counts of this clonotype. The V call is TRBV7-2, the J call TRBJ2-2, with 8 bases fitting TRBD1. CDR3 length: 15 residues. V was clipped by 5 bases and J by 3 bases; unmatched bases: 5. The germline V gene has CDR1 SGHTA and CDR2 FQGNSA. As DNA, the CDR3 is TGTGCCAGCAGCCCAGGGGGCGATTACACCGGGGAGCTGTTTTTT. Amino acid sequence: CASSPGGDYTGELFF.

A remark on this clonotype: The junction departs from the called germline gene at one end, perhaps through a read error. The CDR3 DNA reads TGCACCAGCAGCCCGGACAGGGACTATGGCTACACCTTC. It specifies CTSSPDRDYGYTF. The V call is TRBV11-2, the J call TRBJ1-2; 8 bases fit TRBD1. Germline V gene sequence: CDR1 SGHAT, CDR2 FQNNGV. The CDR3 is 13 residues long.

In this sample, this clonotype turned up many times. The chain employs TRBV7-6 and TRBJ1-5, with D uncertain. Trimming took 5 bases from V and 4 from J, leaving 9 bases between them. This CDR3 is 13 amino acids long. Germline V gene data show CDR1 as SGHVS and CDR2 as FNYEAQ. The CDR3 DNA follows: TGTGCCAGCAGCCCCCAAGAGAATCAGCCCCAGCATTTT. Residues: CASSPQENQPQHF.

The rearrangement links TRBV20-1 to TRBJ1-3, with a tentative D call TRBD1 (6 bases). The CDR3 contains 13 residues. CDR1 DFQATT and CDR2 SNEGSKA come from the germline V gene (reference sequence). V was pared by 4 bases and J by 4 bases, with 11 bases between. This chain's CDR3 is CSANPGTGNTIYF. In DNA form, the CDR3 reads TGCAGTGCTAACCCGGGGACAGGAAACACCATATATTTT.

There are many counts of this clonotype. The chain combines TRBV6-2 or TRBV6-3 with TRBJ1-2; TRBD1 might be the D (6 bases). The CDR3 totals 14 residues. CDR1 and CDR2 (germline): MNHEY, SVGEGT. V was shortened by 2 bases and J by 6 bases, with 13 bases between the two germline ends. CDR3 nucleotides: TGTGCCAGCAGTTACAGGACAGCTAGCGATGGCTACACCTTC. As protein: CASSYRTASDGYTF.

The V call is TRBV6-4, the J call TRBJ1-2; D may be TRBD1 (6 bases). This CDR3 region has 13 residues. Germline CDR1 and CDR2: MRHNA and SNTAGT. V was shortened by 6 bases and J by 7 bases, with 15 bases between the two germline ends. The CDR3 DNA is TGTGCCAGCAGGGAACCAGGGGAGAGTGGCTACACCTTC. Protein sequence: CASREPGESGYTF.

Ten or more counts support this clonotype. The V call is TRBV6-2 or TRBV6-3, the J call TRBJ2-3; TRBD2 matches 12 bases. CDR3 length: 17 residues. Germline V gives CDR1 MNHEY, CDR2 SVGEGT. After removal of 8 bases from V and 2 bases from J, the junction contained 11 bases not matched to a gene. CDR3 sequence: CASSPGLAGYDTDTQYF. The CDR3 region has the DNA TGTGCCAGCTCGCCCGGACTAGCGGGATATGACACAGATACGCAGTATTTT.

The chain's CDR3 is CASSSLRTGGFSGELFF. CDR3 nucleotide sequence: TGTGCCAGCAGTTCGCTTAGGACAGGGGGGTTCTCCGGGGAGCTGTTTTTT. V and J are TRBV28 and TRBJ2-2; TRBD1 agrees at 10 bases. Trimming removed 4 bases from V and 6 bases from J; junction bases left unmatched: 11. Looked up from germline, CDR1 is MDHEN and CDR2 is SYDVKM. The CDR3 consists of 17 residues.

The rearrangement uses TRBV20-1 and TRBJ2-5; 8 nucleotides match TRBD2. J lost 5 bases, V lost 6 bases, and 23 bases had no gene match. The CDR3 spans 18 residues. Germline CDR1 reads DFQATT; CDR2 reads SNEGSKA (reference sequence). The CDR3 DNA reads TGCAGTGCCAGTAGTCCCCGGACTAGCCCCCTTAGCAGGGAGACCCAGTACTTC. Protein product: CSASSPRTSPLSRETQYF.

This clonotype was seen a few times. A read error is possible here, since a much larger clone lies one base away. The V gene is TRBV4-1, the J gene TRBJ2-5, with 12 bases lining up with TRBD2. CDR1 is MGHRA, CDR2 YSYEKL, per germline. The CDR3 is 15 amino acids. After removal of 5 bases from V and 7 bases from J, the junction contained 8 bases not matched to a gene. CDR3: CASSSTSGRGATQYF. CDR3 sequence (DNA): TGCGCCAGCAGCTCGACTAGCGGGAGAGGAGCGACCCAGTACTTC.

This clonotype was picked up many times. One base away lies a much larger clone, so this may be a sequencing read error. The chain joins TRBV10-3 to TRBJ1-2, with no clear D. Germline lookup yields CDR1 ENHRY and CDR2 SYGVKD. The CDR3 is 13 amino acids. The CDR3 protein is CAISLDGQRGYAF. The CDR3 bases are TGTGCCATCAGTTTAGACGGCCAGAGAGGCTACGCCTTC.

A remark on this clonotype: The CDR3 does not end in the conserved phenylalanine or tryptophan, so this is likely a read error. Because the CDR3's place on the DNA is in doubt, the DNA is left out and the CDR3 is given as listed by TCRdb. This sequence joins TRBV2 and TRBJ2-5; TRBD2 is the table's D call and was not checked against the DNA. The CDR3 is made up of 15 amino acids, end residues included. Germline CDR1 is SNHLY and CDR2 is FYNNEI. CDR3 loop: CASSLGSHYGYAFGS.

This clonotype was picked up many times. The chain recombines TRBV28 with TRBJ1-4; D unclear. This CDR3 comprises 14 residues. The ends were cut back, 1 base at V and 7 bases at J, with 10 bases in the middle. The V gene's germline CDR1 is MDHEN and CDR2 SYDVKM. The CDR3 loop is CASSLLVRSEKLFF. The CDR3 DNA is TGTGCCAGCAGTTTATTGGTCCGGTCTGAAAAACTGTTTTTT.

This clonotype was seen a few times. A clone one base away is much larger, so this may be a read error. The V call is TRBV5-4, the J call TRBJ2-7; a weak D match, TRBD2 (5 bases). The CDR3 totals 14 residues. Germline CDR1 is SGHNT and CDR2 is YYREEE (reference sequence). The V end was cut by 4 bases, the J end by 7 bases, with 18 bases between. The DNA of the CDR3 is TGTGCCAGCAGCCCCCAGGAGGCGGCGCGGGAGCAGTACTTC. Amino acids: CASSPQEAAREQYF.

This clonotype was seen many times. The V and J genes are TRBV9 and TRBJ2-1, with D uncertain. Germline V gene sequence: CDR1 SGDLS, CDR2 YYNGEE. Trimming took off 2 bases at V and 0 bases at J, with 9 bases between the two ends. This CDR3 contains 15 residues. CDR3 DNA sequence: TGTGCCAGCAGCGTCCAGGCAAGCTCCTACAATGAGCAGTTCTTC. Translating gives CASSVQASSYNEQFF. Using reference TRBV9 and TRBJ2-1 for the parts outside the CDR3, the full variable domain is DSGVTQTPKHLITATGQRVTLRCSPRSGDLSVYWYQQSLDQGLQFLIQYYNGEERAKGNILERFSAQQFPDLHSELNLSSLELGDSALYFCASSVQASSYNEQFFGPGTRLTVL.

This clonotype was recorded many times. V usage is TRBV11-2 and J usage is TRBJ2-6; 9 positions match TRBD2. Trimming cost V 1 base and J 0 bases; bases outside gene matches: 4. CDR1 SGHAT and CDR2 FQNNGV come from the germline V gene. The CDR3 totals 18 residues. The CDR3 nucleotides are TGTGCCAGCAGCTTAGGGCTAGCGGGAAACTCTGGGGCCAACGTCCTGACTTTC. Amino acid sequence: CASSLGLAGNSGANVLTF. The full variable domain, its missing parts supplied by reference TRBV11-2 and TRBJ2-6, is EAGVAQSPRYKIIEKRQSVAFWCNPISGHATLYWYQQILGQGPKLLIQFQNNGVVDDSQLPKDRFSAERLKGVDSTLKIQPAKLEDSAVYLCASSLGLAGNSGANVLTFGAGSRLTVL.